Sequencing of this TCR beta chain was carried out in a study of blood T cell repertoires in COVID-19. Study-level information: Acute and convalescent COVID-19 specimens originated in the United States, Italy and Spain. Sources were T cells, B-cell-depleted T cells, or PBMCs; the material itself was cDNA or gDNA.

This CDR3 has 15 residues. The V gene's germline CDR1 is SGDLS and CDR2 YYNGEE. Losses at the gene ends were 2 bases for V and 3 bases for J; bases not matched to a gene: 7. Clones were sequenced by immunoSEQ multiplex PCR, and TCRdb holds only the in-frame ones, with some missing. The sample has about 220,000 clones, around 84% seen once. The sequence came from a man between 50 and 59 years old with active or convalescent COVID-19. The specimen was peripheral blood. V and J are TRBV9 and TRBJ2-7, with 8 bases matching TRBD1. CDR3 in DNA: TGTGCCAGCAGCGTTGAGGACGGACAGGGCTACGAGCAGTACTTC. Translation gives CASSVEDGQGYEQYF.